The sequence of this TCR beta chain was determined in a study of cytomegalovirus exposure and HLA in healthy donors. The study ran its PCR with 60 Vbeta and 13 Jbeta primers. TCRdb's copy holds only in-frame clones and misses some; the assay was immunoSEQ multiplex PCR. The table lists just under 80,000 clones. Regarding this clone: Its antigen remains unidentified.

The ends lost 5 bases at V and 4 bases at J; junction bases unmatched: 4. The CDR3 extends over 14 amino acids. In germline, CDR1 is SGHVS, CDR2 FNYEAQ. Regarding the study as a whole: A later analysis showed that HLA-associated TCR beta chains had undergone more clonal expansion than equally common others. A later analysis linked about 17,000 TCR beta sequences to HLA alleles at 0.05 false discovery rate.

Sequenced: PBMCs. The V gene is TRBV7-6, the J gene TRBJ2-3, with 9 bases matching TRBD2. The TCR originated in a man younger than 35 in good health and CMV-seropositive. CDR3 protein: CASSGASGADTQYF. CDR3 nucleotide sequence: TGTGCCAGCAGCGGGGCTAGCGGGGCAGATACGCAGTATTTT.